The T cell receptor beta chain described here comes from a study of Tregs in tolerant kidney transplant recipients (dated by TCRdb to between 2017 and 2020). About the full investigation: Transplants used related donors with nonmyeloablative bone marrow transplantation; mixed chimerism was transient in the human trials. Before combined kidney and bone marrow transplantation, this study identified donor-specific regulatory T cells using TCRbeta sequencing and then followed those same cells after transplant.

Clipping removes 0 bases from V and 2 bases from J, with 5 as the unmatched junction base count. The germline V gene specifies SGHRS as CDR1 and YFSETQ as CDR2. The CDR3 runs 17 amino acids, cysteine and phenylalanine included. Solely the CDR3 DNA is kept, with 51 bases framed from the first base. Genomic DNA was extracted from sorted cells with the QIAGEN DNeasy Blood and Tissue Kit for TCRbeta CDR3 sequencing. High-throughput TCRbeta CDR3 sequencing was carried out commercially through immunoSEQ, with PCR amplification with bias correction and internal controls included. The paper's processing steps were these. A unique productive TCRbeta sequence was defined by the CDR3 nucleotide sequence when primers matched, and otherwise by the CDR3 amino acid sequence together with the Vbeta and Jbeta genes. Sorting error was corrected by removing sequences shared between sorted populations at a frequency ratio of 2:1 or less, and the remaining shared sequences were assigned to the higher population. A sequence was defined as donor-reactive if the sequence was expanded at least 5-fold in CFSE-low cells compared with unstimulated cells and had a frequency of at least 0.01% in CFSE-low cells. Jensen-Shannon divergence calculated on the top 100 TCRbeta sequences ranked by frequency was used to measure repertoire divergence. For samples with multiple sequencing runs, sorting error was corrected in each run separately before the runs were combined. What TCRdb holds here is the immuneACCESS table cut down to in-frame rearrangements. Part of the clones is not present; checked against another copy, under half of the missing clones reflect an unresolved V gene, and the others are unexplained. D and trimming come from the DNA, and the V and J calls and clone size come from that table. This sample holds some 71,000 clones; less than 90% were observed only once. The ten largest clones take up roughly 0.4% of the sample.

What the study reported, not specific to this receptor: Biological reproducibility was not directly addressed, though technical replication error appeared minimal. Expanding Tregs with activated donor B cells appeared to identify the most biologically relevant and donor-specific TCRbeta repertoire. Because the study included only a small number of patients, the results must be confirmed in larger populations and under other immunosuppression protocols. In tolerant patients, the expansion of donor-specific Tregs was greater than global Treg expansion, suggesting that the expansion was antigen-driven rather than nonspecific. PCR primers changed over time for some patients, so nucleotide-level comparison across those patients' samples was not possible.

Comment on this clone: The target of this receptor is not known. No much larger clonotype is one base removed from it; base qualities were not supplied.

The time point label for this specimen denotes: blood sample drawn before combined kidney and bone marrow transplant. Unstimulated Tregs (CD4+CD25+CD127-), CD4+ non-Tregs (CD4+CD25-), CD4 and CD8 cells were FACS-sorted from thawed PBMCs. 4 combined kidney and bone marrow transplant recipients from the ITN036ST trial were included as patients, and samples were available only from these trial subjects. Healthy control blood was separated into PBMCs by Ficoll density gradient and cryopreserved, and patient PBMCs were collected both before and after transplant. The material sequenced was CD4+ T cells from blood, taken before the transplant. This sequence was found in a human donor who received a combined kidney and bone marrow transplant. Recombination joined TRBV5-1 with TRBJ2-5; the central 12 bases match TRBD2. DNA sequence: TGCGCCAGCAGCTTGGGACTAGCGGGAGACGGGCAAGAGACCCAGTACTTC. Its protein product is CASSLGLAGDGQETQYF.